This T cell receptor (beta chain) was captured by sequencing in a study of T cells in Graves' hyperthyroidism and ophthalmopathy (dated by TCRdb to between 2019 and 2020). For the study in its entirety: Peripheral blood samples were taken at the time of initial diagnosis, prior to any treatment. After sampling, hyperthyroidism patients received methimazole starting at 30 mg daily, and ophthalmopathy patients received high-dose intravenous methylprednisolone. The approximately 98 discovery patients were randomly divided into training and test sets at a 7:3 ratio. The study also compared thyroid tissue and blood T-cell repertoires from over 5 Graves' hyperthyroidism patients. TCR V-J signatures able to tell the groups apart were searched for in a discovery cohort of approximately 95 patients, of whom over 40 had Graves' ophthalmopathy and 57 had stable Graves' hyperthyroidism. Prospective prediction of ophthalmopathy was tested in an independent validation cohort consisting of 18 hyperthyroidism patients and more than 15 patients who later progressed to ophthalmopathy. The paper describes TCR Vbeta CDR3 sequencing of 120 to 150 peripheral blood samples, made up of fewer than 50 ophthalmopathy patients, around 78 hyperthyroidism patients and about 17 progressor patients. What the authors observed across the whole study: In validation, the model predicted progression to ophthalmopathy with approximately 69% sensitivity and about 72% specificity, a median of 6.5 months before onset. A model built on a 13 V-J signature distinguished ophthalmopathy from stable hyperthyroidism, reaching about 88% sensitivity and around 81% specificity in cross-validation and 80%/75% in testing. Most expanded thyroid clonotypes (frequency above 0.001) were also found in blood, which suggests that blood repertoires may mirror thyroid immune responses. Sample size was not statistically predetermined, and investigators were not blinded to group allocation.

A patient counted as having stable Graves' hyperthyroidism if no progression to ophthalmopathy occurred over 18 months of follow-up. Hyperthyroidism patients were aged 18 to 65 years and newly diagnosed, with disease duration of less than 2 months. Patients with uncontrolled infections, other autoimmune diseases, pregnancy or lactation were excluded. Diagnoses were established on the basis of clinical symptoms, serum thyroxine and TRAb, thyroid ultrasound, and orbital computed tomography. Ficoll-Paque density gradient centrifugation was used to isolate PBMCs from about 9 ml of fresh peripheral blood. Trizol reagent was used to extract total RNA, and RNA quality was then checked on an Agilent 2100 Bioanalyzer. From V the trimming removes 4 bases and from J it removes 0 bases, while the gene matches leave 6 bases of the junction unaccounted for. The germline V gene specifies MNHEY as CDR1 and SVGEGT as CDR2. The CDR3 goes from the cysteine to the phenylalanine over 16 residues. Of the read, only the CDR3 DNA is kept; its 48 bases are in frame from base 1.

Amplification of TCR beta CDR3 regions was carried out from RNA transcripts. A first-round RT-PCR of the TCR CDR3 used the HTBI primer set with the Qiagen OneStep RT-PCR kit. A second multiplex PCR round built the libraries, followed by size selection and purification. The libraries were sequenced on an Illumina HiSeq2000 using paired-end 100 bp reads. For the original study's pipeline: SOAPnuke was used to process the raw data, throwing out any read that contained adapters or uncalled bases, had a mean Phred below 15, or lacked an exact constant-primer or identifier match. COPE v1.2.5 was used to merge the high-quality paired reads, and each unique nucleotide sequence was defined as a clonotype. MiTCR v1.1 was used to align the clonotypes against IMGT TRBV, TRBD and TRBJ reference segments. The analysis was restricted to V-J combinations with a frequency above 0.0001, which together covered just over 99% of the repertoires. The TCS score was defined as F50 (clonal expansion) divided by E x V (chaos), with BLOSUM62-based TCRdist calculated between CDR3 peptides within each V-J. Welch's t-statistics and random forest reduced 500 to 650 V-J features to roughly 13, which were used in a naive Bayes classifier (R e1071). TCRdb redid the processing of the public reads, applying fastp at Q25 and MiXCR, and retained in-frame beta chains. When rows share a CDR3 protein, they turn into one entry using the most common DNA and genes. These V and J calls originate from TCRdb's pipeline instead of the authors' own analysis. The sample contains 400,000 to 500,000 distinct CDR3 sequences, approximately 14% of them found a single time. Together, the top ten hold less than 20% of the sample.

With respect to this clonotype: Which antigen it targets is not known. Base qualities are not recorded, but no much larger clone differs from it by a single base.

This TCR derives from a woman under 30 with Graves' hyperthyroidism. The chain links TRBV6-2 or TRBV6-3 with TRBJ1-1, with 9 junctional bases fitting TRBD1. Sequenced: blood. The DNA sequence is as follows: TGTGCCAGCAGTTTTTGGACAGGGGTGGTGAACACTGAAGCTTTCTTT. It encodes CASSFWTGVVNTEAFF.